The 24 T cell receptor beta chains given below trace back to one sample, sequenced in a study of CXCR3-negative and CXCR3-positive naive CD8 T cells. It was by 5' RACE with UMI labels that the TRB cDNA libraries were prepared. TCRdb re-called the 5' RACE reads and gives one entry per CDR3 protein, without DNA. This repertoire includes approximately 41,000 distinct CDR3 sequences. The specimen was memory CD8+ T cells from blood. The receptors shown here come from a human donor in good health. Some clones in this sample may be carry-over from other donors' samples.

The chain employs TRBV7-2 and TRBJ2-2; checking the TCRdb D call of TRBD1 is not possible without DNA. The CDR3 spans 14 residues. In germline, CDR1 is SGHTA, CDR2 FQGNSA. CDR3 residues: CASSAFGGTGELFF.

J is TRBJ2-1 and V is TRBV29-1; lacking DNA, the TRBD1 call made by TCRdb goes unchecked. Looked up from germline, CDR1 is SQVTM and CDR2 is ANQGSEA. The CDR3 loop spans 15 amino acids. The CDR3 sequence is CSVDGTEAAYNEQFF.

This chain joins TRBV11-3 and TRBJ2-1; no DNA is available, so the TRBD1 call from TCRdb remains unchecked. The CDR3 loop spans 16 amino acids. The V gene's germline CDR1 is SGHNT and CDR2 YENEEA. This CDR3 is CASSLMPGGVFDEQFF.

The chain joins TRBV7-9 to TRBJ2-7. This CDR3 is 13 amino acids long. In germline, CDR1 is SEHNR, CDR2 FQNEAQ (reference sequence). This CDR3 reads CASSLEQSHEQYF.

The chain links TRBV4-1 to TRBJ2-7; absent DNA, TCRdb's TRBD2 call cannot be checked. There are 15 residues in the CDR3. Germline V gives CDR1 MGHRA, CDR2 YSYEKL. This chain's CDR3 is CASSQLTSGGYEQYF.

This chain uses TRBV4-2 with TRBJ2-1; TCRdb calls TRBD2, which cannot be checked without DNA. Germline V gene data show CDR1 as LGHNA and CDR2 as YNFKEQ. The CDR3 loop spans 18 amino acids. CDR3 loop: CASSQDPPGLAGANEQFF.

This chain links TRBV7-9 with TRBJ1-1. The CDR3 runs 12 residues. CDR1 and CDR2 (germline): SEHNR, FQNEAQ (reference sequence). The CDR3 is CASSSGSTEAFF.

The J gene is TRBJ2-7, the V gene TRBV7-6; as DNA is missing, the TRBD1 call by TCRdb cannot be tested. Germline V gene data show CDR1 as SGHVS and CDR2 as FNYEAQ. The CDR3 runs 15 residues. This CDR3 reads CASSSNEGRPYEQYF.

The J gene is TRBJ2-3, the V gene TRBV19. The CDR3 totals 11 residues. The V gene's germline CDR1 is LNHDA and CDR2 SQIVND (reference sequence). CDR3 protein: CASSMTDTQYF. The complete variable domain, with remaining parts taken from reference TRBV19 and TRBJ2-3, reads DGGITQSPKYLFRKEGQNVTLSCEQNLNHDAMYWYRQDPGQGLRLIYYSQIVNDFQKGDIAEGYSVSREKKESFPLTVTSAQKNPTAFYLCASSMTDTQYFGPGTRLTVL.

The chain combines TRBV29-1 with TRBJ2-1; TCRdb selects TRBD2, and the lack of DNA leaves this call unchecked. This CDR3 has 15 residues. Germline loops: CDR1 SQVTM, CDR2 ANQGSEA. This CDR3 reads CSVEWAGGPSNEQFF.

CDR3 sequence: CASRPGDGHYEQYF. V is TRBV7-2 and J is TRBJ2-7; TCRdb's assignment of TRBD1 cannot be checked, as there is no DNA. The length of the CDR3 is 14 residues. CDR1 and CDR2 from the germline V gene are SGHTA and FQGNSA.

V is TRBV4-3 and J is TRBJ2-1; TCRdb returns TRBD1, unconfirmable since there is no DNA. This CDR3 contains 15 residues. Germline V gene sequence: CDR1 LGHNA, CDR2 YSLEER. CDR3 sequence reads: CASSAARDRYNEQFF.

V and J are TRBV4-1 and TRBJ2-1; TCRdb's D call, TRBD2, is unchecked because there is no DNA. Germline-derived CDR1 and CDR2 are MGHRA and YSYEKL. This CDR3 contains 15 residues. This chain's CDR3 is CASSQVAGGYNEQFF.

The chain has TRBV6-4 and TRBJ2-2; the D call from TCRdb, TRBD2, cannot be confirmed without DNA. Germline lookup yields CDR1 MRHNA and CDR2 SNTAGT. The CDR3 runs to 14 residues. The CDR3 spells CASSEGTSIGELFF.

The V gene is TRBV28, the J gene TRBJ2-3; TCRdb proposes TRBD1, but this gene call is untestable without DNA. CDR3 length: 17 residues. CDR1 MDHEN and CDR2 SYDVKM come from the germline V gene. CDR3 residues: CASSLPLEGENTDTQYF.

This sequence joins TRBV9 and TRBJ2-2; TCRdb proposes TRBD2, but this gene call is untestable without DNA. The CDR3 extends over 15 amino acids. Germline values: CDR1 SGDLS, CDR2 YYNGEE. The CDR3 spells CASSVDAGGDGELFF.

CDR3 sequence: CASRLDRDYEQYF. The genes are TRBV28 and TRBJ2-7; TCRdb's assignment of TRBD1 cannot be checked, as there is no DNA. CDR1 MDHEN and CDR2 SYDVKM come from the germline V gene. The CDR3 spans 13 residues.

The chain couples TRBV7-9 to TRBJ2-7. CDR3 length: 14 residues. The V gene's germline CDR1 is SEHNR and CDR2 FQNEAQ (reference sequence). CDR3 protein: CASSLAWDSYEQYF. Based on the CDR3 plus reference TRBV7-9 and TRBJ2-7, the full variable domain is DTGVSQNPRHKITKRGQNVTFRCDPISEHNRLYWYRQTLGQGPEFLTYFQNEAQLEKSRLLSDRFSAERPKGSFSTLEIQRTEQGDSAMYLCASSLAWDSYEQYFGPGTRLTVT.

The V and J genes are TRBV5-6 and TRBJ2-1. Germline V CDR1 and CDR2: SGHDT, YYEEEE. CDR3 length: 14 amino acids. The CDR3 protein is CASSLADWTSEQFF. Drawing the rest from reference TRBV5-6 and TRBJ2-1, the complete variable domain is DAGVTQSPTHLIKTRGQQVTLRCSPKSGHDTVSWYQQALGQGPQFIFQYYEEEERQRGNFPDRFSGHQFPNYSSELNVNALLLGDSALYLCASSLADWTSEQFFGPGTRLTVL.

The V gene is TRBV12-3 or TRBV12-4, the J gene TRBJ1-4; TCRdb's D gene call, TRBD1, goes unchecked for lack of DNA. The CDR3 extends over 14 amino acids. The CDR3 is CASSPGTGNEKLFF.

The chain carries TRBV20-1 and TRBJ1-1; TCRdb returns TRBD1, unconfirmable since there is no DNA. The length of the CDR3 is 16 residues. Germline V gene sequence: CDR1 DFQATT, CDR2 SNEGSKA (reference sequence). The CDR3 sequence is CSARDPLGDISTEAFF.

The chain employs TRBV14 and TRBJ1-4. The CDR3 covers 15 residues. Germline CDR1 and CDR2: SGHDN and FVKESK. CDR3 residues: CASSPTIATNEKLFF.

The rearrangement links TRBV25-1 to TRBJ1-1. Germline V gene lookup returns CDR1 MGHDK and CDR2 SYGVNS. The CDR3 length is 13 residues. The CDR3: CASTGGRNTEAFF.

This chain uses TRBV20-1 with TRBJ2-2; TCRdb outputs TRBD1, but without DNA this stays unchecked. The CDR3 is 16 residues long. Germline V gene data show CDR1 as DFQATT and CDR2 as SNEGSKA (reference sequence). The CDR3 is CSASDREELNTGELFF.